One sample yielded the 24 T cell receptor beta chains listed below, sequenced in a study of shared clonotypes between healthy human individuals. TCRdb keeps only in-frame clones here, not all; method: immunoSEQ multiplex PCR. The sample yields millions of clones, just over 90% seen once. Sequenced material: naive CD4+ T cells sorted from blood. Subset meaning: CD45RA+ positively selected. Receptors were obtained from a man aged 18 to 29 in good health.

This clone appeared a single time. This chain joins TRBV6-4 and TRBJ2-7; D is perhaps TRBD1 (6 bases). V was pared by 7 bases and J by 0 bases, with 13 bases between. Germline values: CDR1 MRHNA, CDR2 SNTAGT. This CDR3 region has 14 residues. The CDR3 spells CASTLQGRSYEQYF. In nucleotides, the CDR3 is TGTGCCAGCACCCTACAGGGCCGCTCCTACGAGCAGTACTTC.

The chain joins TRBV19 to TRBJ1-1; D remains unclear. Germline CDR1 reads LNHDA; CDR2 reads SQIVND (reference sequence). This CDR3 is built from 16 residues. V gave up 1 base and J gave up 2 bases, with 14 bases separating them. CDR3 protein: CASSIAPGGFNTEAFF. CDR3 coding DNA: TGTGCCAGTAGTATAGCTCCAGGAGGATTTAACACTGAAGCTTTCTTT.

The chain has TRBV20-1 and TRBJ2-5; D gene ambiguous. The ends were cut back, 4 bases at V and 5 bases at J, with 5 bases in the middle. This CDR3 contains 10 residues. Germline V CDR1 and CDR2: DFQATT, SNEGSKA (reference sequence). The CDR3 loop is CSATSETQYF. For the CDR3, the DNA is TGCAGTGCTACCTCGGAGACCCAGTACTTC.

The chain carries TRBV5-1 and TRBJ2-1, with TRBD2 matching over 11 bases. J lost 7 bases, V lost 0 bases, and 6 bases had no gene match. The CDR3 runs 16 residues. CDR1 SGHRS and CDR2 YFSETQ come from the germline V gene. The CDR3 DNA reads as TGCGCCAGCAGCTTGGGGGGGACTAGCGGTAAAAATGAGCAGTTCTTC. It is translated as CASSLGGTSGKNEQFF.

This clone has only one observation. The CDR3 protein is CASSLLAGGPGEQYF. The DNA for the CDR3 is TGTGCCAGCAGTTTGCTAGCGGGGGGGCCGGGCGAGCAGTACTTC. The chain combines TRBV28 with TRBJ2-7; 12 bases are a match to TRBD2. In germline, CDR1 is MDHEN, CDR2 SYDVKM. V trimming: 3 bases; J trimming: 6 bases; junction bases outside the gene matches: 6. This CDR3 spans 15 amino acids.

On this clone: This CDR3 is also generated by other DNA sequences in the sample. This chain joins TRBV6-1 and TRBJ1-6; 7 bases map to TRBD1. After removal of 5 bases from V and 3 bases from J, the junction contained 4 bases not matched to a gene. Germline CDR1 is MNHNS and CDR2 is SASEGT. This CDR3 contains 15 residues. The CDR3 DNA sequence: TGTGCCAGCAGTTTCGACAGGGACTATAATTCACCCCTCCACTTT. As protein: CASSFDRDYNSPLHF.

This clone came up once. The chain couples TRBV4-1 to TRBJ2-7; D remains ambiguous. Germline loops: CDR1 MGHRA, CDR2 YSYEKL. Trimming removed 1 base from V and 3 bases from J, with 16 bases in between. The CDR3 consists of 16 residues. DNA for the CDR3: TGCGCCAGCAGCCAAGCACATGACGGGTCAAACTACGAGCAGTACTTC. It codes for CASSQAHDGSNYEQYF.

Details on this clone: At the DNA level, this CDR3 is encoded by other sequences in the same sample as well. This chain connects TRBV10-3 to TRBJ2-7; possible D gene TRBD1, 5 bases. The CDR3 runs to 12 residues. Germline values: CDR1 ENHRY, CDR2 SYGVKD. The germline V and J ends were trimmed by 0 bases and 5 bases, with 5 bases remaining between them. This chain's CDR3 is CAISESRDEQYF. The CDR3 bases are TGTGCCATCAGTGAGTCCAGGGACGAGCAGTACTTC.

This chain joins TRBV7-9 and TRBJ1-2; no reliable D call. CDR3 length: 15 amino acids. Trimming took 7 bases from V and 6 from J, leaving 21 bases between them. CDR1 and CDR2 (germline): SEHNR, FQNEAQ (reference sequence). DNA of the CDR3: TGTGCCAGCAACAGCTTAGATCTGGGGAATCATGGCTACACCTTC. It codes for CASNSLDLGNHGYTF. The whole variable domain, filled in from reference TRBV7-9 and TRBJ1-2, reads DTGVSQNPRHKITKRGQNVTFRCDPISEHNRLYWYRQTLGQGPEFLTYFQNEAQLEKSRLLSDRFSAERPKGSFSTLEIQRTEQGDSAMYLCASNSLDLGNHGYTFGSGTRLTVV.

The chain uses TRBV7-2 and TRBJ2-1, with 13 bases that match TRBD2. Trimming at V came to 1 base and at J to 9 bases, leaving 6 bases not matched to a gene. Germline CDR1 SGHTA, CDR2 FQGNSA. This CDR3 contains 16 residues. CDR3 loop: CASSLELAGGLGEQFF. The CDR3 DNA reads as TGTGCCAGCAGCTTAGAACTAGCGGGAGGGCTCGGTGAGCAGTTCTTC.

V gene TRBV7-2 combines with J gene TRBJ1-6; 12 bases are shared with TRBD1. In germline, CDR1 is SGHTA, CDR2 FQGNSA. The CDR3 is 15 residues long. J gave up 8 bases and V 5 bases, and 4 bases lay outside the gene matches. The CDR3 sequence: CASSPGTGGDSPLHF. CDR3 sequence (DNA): TGTGCCAGCAGCCCCGGGACAGGGGGCGATTCACCCCTCCACTTT.

CDR3 amino acids: CATSAGTGVEQYF. CDR3 sequence (DNA): TGCGCCACCTCAGCGGGGACAGGGGTCGAGCAGTACTTC. The rearrangement uses TRBV10-1 and TRBJ2-7; 10 bases are shared with TRBD1. The junction had 9 bases not matched to a gene; V was cut back by 10 bases and J by 6 bases. Germline CDR1 and CDR2: WNHNN and SYGVQD (reference sequence). The CDR3 runs 13 residues.

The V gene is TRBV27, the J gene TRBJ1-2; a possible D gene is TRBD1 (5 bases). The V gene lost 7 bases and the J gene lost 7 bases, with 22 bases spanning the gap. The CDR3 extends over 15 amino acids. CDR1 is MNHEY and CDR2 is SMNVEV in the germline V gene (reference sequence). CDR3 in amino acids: CASTPTIAGSRGYTF. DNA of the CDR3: TGTGCCAGCACCCCCACGATCGCAGGGTCTCGTGGCTACACCTTC.

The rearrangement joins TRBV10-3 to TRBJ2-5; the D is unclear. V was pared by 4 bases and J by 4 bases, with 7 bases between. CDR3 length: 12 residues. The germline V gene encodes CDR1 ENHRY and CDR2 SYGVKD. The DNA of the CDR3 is TGTGCCATCAGTGCACAGAGAGAGACCCAGTACTTC. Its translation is CAISAQRETQYF.

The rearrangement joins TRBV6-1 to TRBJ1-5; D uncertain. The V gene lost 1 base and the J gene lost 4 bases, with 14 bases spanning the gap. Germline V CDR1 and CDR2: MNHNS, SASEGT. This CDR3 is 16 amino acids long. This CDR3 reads CASSEVNYWGNQPQHF. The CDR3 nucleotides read TGTGCCAGCAGTGAAGTGAATTATTGGGGAAATCAGCCCCAGCATTTT.

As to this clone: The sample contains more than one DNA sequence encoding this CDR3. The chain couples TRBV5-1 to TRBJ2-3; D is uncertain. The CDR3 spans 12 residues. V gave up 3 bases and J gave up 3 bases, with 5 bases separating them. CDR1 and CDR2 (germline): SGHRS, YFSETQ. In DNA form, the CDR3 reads TGCGCCAGCAGCTCGAGTACAGATACGCAGTATTTT. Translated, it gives CASSSSTDTQYF.

The DNA of the CDR3 is TGTGCCATCAGTGGCCCTCCGGGAGAGGGCTACACCTTC. Translating it yields CAISGPPGEGYTF. The V gene is TRBV10-3, the J gene TRBJ1-2; D remains ambiguous. V lost 4 bases, J lost 8 bases, and 14 bases lay in between. This CDR3 contains 13 residues. CDR1 is ENHRY and CDR2 is SYGVKD in the germline V gene.

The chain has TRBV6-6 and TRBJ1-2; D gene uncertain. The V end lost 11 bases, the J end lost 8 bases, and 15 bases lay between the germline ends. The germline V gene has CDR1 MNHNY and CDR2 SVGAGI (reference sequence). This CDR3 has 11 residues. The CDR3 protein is CAGSSQRGYTF. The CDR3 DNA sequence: TGTGCCGGCTCCTCTCAGCGGGGCTACACCTTC.

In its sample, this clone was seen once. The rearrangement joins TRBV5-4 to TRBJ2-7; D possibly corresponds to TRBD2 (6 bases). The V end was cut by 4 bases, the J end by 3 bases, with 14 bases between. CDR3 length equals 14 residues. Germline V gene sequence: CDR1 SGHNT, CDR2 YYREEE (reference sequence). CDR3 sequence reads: CASSSMRGSYEQYF. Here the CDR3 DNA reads TGTGCCAGCAGCAGCATGCGGGGTAGCTACGAGCAGTACTTC. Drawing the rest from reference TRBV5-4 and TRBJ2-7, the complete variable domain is ETGVTQSPTHLIKTRGQQVTLRCSSQSGHNTVSWYQQALGQGPQFIFQYYREEENGRGNFPPRFSGLQFPNYSSELNVNALELDDSALYLCASSSMRGSYEQYFGPGTRLTVT.

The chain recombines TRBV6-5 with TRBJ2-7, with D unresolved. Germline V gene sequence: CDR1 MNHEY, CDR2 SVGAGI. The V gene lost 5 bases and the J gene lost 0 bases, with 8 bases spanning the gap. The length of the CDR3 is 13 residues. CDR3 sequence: CASSAQHSYEQYF. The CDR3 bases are TGTGCCAGCAGTGCCCAACACTCCTACGAGCAGTACTTC.

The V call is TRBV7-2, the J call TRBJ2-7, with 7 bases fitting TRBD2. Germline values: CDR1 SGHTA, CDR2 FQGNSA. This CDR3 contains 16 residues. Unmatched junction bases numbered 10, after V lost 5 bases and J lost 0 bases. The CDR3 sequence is CASSTQVGGGSYEQYF. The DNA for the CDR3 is TGTGCCAGCAGCACCCAGGTGGGGGGGGGCTCCTACGAGCAGTACTTC.

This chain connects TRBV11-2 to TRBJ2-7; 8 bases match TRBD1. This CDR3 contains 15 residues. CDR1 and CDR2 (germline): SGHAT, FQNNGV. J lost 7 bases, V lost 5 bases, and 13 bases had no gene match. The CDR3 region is CASSRDRTRRGEQYF. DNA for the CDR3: TGTGCCAGCAGCCGGGACAGGACCCGCCGGGGTGAGCAGTACTTC.

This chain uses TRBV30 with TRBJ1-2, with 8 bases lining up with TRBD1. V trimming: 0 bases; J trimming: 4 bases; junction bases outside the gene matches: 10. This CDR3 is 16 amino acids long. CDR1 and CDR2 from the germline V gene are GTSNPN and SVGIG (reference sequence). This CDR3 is CAWSVPPGQEIYGYTF. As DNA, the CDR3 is TGTGCCTGGAGTGTACCTCCGGGACAGGAGATCTATGGCTACACCTTC.

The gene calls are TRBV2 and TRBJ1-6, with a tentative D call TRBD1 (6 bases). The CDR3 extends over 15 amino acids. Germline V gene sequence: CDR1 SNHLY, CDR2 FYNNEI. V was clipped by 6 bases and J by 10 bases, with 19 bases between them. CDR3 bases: TGTGCCAGCAGCGGAACGTCCAGGCAGGGGTCACCCCTCCACTTT. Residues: CASSGTSRQGSPLHF.